The 32 T cell receptor beta chains below were found in one sample sequenced in a study of T cell clones after liver transplantation. Assay: immunoSEQ multiplex PCR; the TCRdb copy retains only in-frame clones and omits some. The table lists roughly 100,000 clones, about 86% of them singletons. The sequencing here drew on CD4+ T cells from blood, taken around 4 years after liver transplant. Source of these receptors: a human patient who received a liver transplant. The graft donor may account for some of the T cells.

This clone was observed a single time. The J gene is TRBJ2-7, the V gene TRBV7-2; 10 nucleotides align to TRBD2. Germline V CDR1 and CDR2: SGHTA, FQGNSA. The CDR3 totals 15 residues. The trim removed 4 bases at V and 2 bases at J, leaving 5 bases unmatched. CDR3 amino acids: CASSSYLAGAYEQYF. DNA for the CDR3: TGTGCCAGCAGCTCGTACCTAGCGGGGGCCTACGAGCAGTACTTC.

The chain joins TRBV30 to TRBJ2-5; 10 bases map to TRBD1. V lost 1 base, J lost 6 bases, and 5 bases stayed unmatched. The CDR3 length is 14 residues. Germline-derived CDR1 and CDR2 are GTSNPN and SVGIG (reference sequence). The CDR3 DNA is TGTGCCTGGAGTGGTGGGACAGGGGTTAAGACCCAGTACTTC. The encoded protein is CAWSGGTGVKTQYF.

With respect to this clone: Additional DNA sequences in this sample encode the identical CDR3. The chain has TRBV7-9 and TRBJ1-5, with D perhaps matching TRBD1 (6 bases). CDR1 and CDR2 (germline): SEHNR, FQNEAQ (reference sequence). V was trimmed by 2 bases and J by 4 bases, leaving 12 bases between them. This CDR3 spans 15 amino acids. The CDR3 DNA sequence: TGTGCCAGCAGCTTATCGGGGGGCGCTAATCAGCCCCAGCATTTT. Amino acid sequence: CASSLSGGANQPQHF.

This chain joins TRBV9 and TRBJ2-3, with no clear D. Germline values: CDR1 SGDLS, CDR2 YYNGEE. CDR3 length equals 16 residues. V dropped 4 bases and J dropped 3 bases, with 18 bases sitting between them. The CDR3 protein is CASSKSGVVSTDTQYF. CDR3 bases: TGTGCCAGCAGCAAATCCGGTGTGGTGAGTACAGATACGCAGTATTTT.

V is TRBV11-3 and J is TRBJ1-2; 8 bases line up with TRBD1. This CDR3 has 13 residues. The J segment lost 7 bases and the V segment lost 4 bases, leaving 5 bases of the junction unmatched. Germline V lookup: CDR1 SGHNT, CDR2 YENEEA. The CDR3 is CASSWTGPGGYTF. CDR3 in DNA: TGTGCCAGCAGCTGGACAGGGCCGGGTGGCTACACCTTC.

This clone was observed a few times. V usage is TRBV2 and J usage is TRBJ2-1; 7 bases agree with TRBD2. There are 15 residues in the CDR3. The trim removed 3 bases at V and 2 bases at J, leaving 4 bases unmatched. Germline V CDR1 and CDR2: SNHLY, FYNNEI. The CDR3, as DNA: TGTGCCAGCAGTGATAGCGGGTCCGCCTACAATGAGCAGTTCTTC. This codes for CASSDSGSAYNEQFF.

The chain is built from TRBV5-6 and TRBJ1-3, with D unclear. Germline assignment: CDR1 SGHDT and CDR2 YYEEEE. Trimming cost V 2 bases and J 11 bases, with 17 bases left between them. The CDR3 totals 14 residues. The CDR3 DNA reads TGTGCCAGCAGCTTACGCGGATATGGGATTTCCATATATTTT. Residues: CASSLRGYGISIYF.

The chain links TRBV7-9 to TRBJ2-7; unclear D gene. The V end was cut by 0 bases, the J end by 5 bases, with 11 bases between. Germline CDR1 reads SEHNR; CDR2 reads FQNEAQ (reference sequence). CDR3 length: 14 residues. CDR3 sequence reads: CASSLAGPTDEQYF. The CDR3 nucleotides are TGTGCCAGCAGCTTAGCGGGCCCTACGGACGAGCAGTACTTC.

J is TRBJ2-3 and V is TRBV5-1, with TRBD2 matching 8 bases. The ends lost 0 bases at V and 2 bases at J; junction bases unmatched: 5. Per the germline V gene, CDR1 is SGHRS and CDR2 is YFSETQ. This CDR3 is 16 amino acids long. The CDR3 loop reads CASSLDTSGVTDTQYF. The CDR3, as DNA: TGCGCCAGCAGCTTGGATACTAGCGGAGTCACAGATACGCAGTATTTT.

This clone is a singleton in its sample. The genes are TRBV4-3 and TRBJ1-1; TRBD1 is a possible D gene (5 bases). The CDR3 contains 14 residues. The germline V gene has CDR1 LGHNA and CDR2 YSLEER. V shed 2 bases and J shed 3 bases, with 10 bases lying between them. CDR3 amino acids: CASSQTMGDTEAFF. In nucleotides, the CDR3 is TGCGCCAGCAGCCAAACCATGGGGGACACTGAAGCTTTCTTT.

The J gene is TRBJ1-1, the V gene TRBV19; TRBD1 might be the D (6 bases). V gave up 5 bases and J gave up 0 bases, with 16 bases separating them. The CDR3 totals 16 residues. Germline V gene sequence: CDR1 LNHDA, CDR2 SQIVND (reference sequence). The DNA for the CDR3 is TGTGCCAGTAGTTTTTCCTCCAGGGGTATGAACACTGAAGCTTTCTTT. Its translation: CASSFSSRGMNTEAFF.

The V gene is TRBV14, the J gene TRBJ1-4; 8 positions agree with TRBD1. CDR1 and CDR2 from the germline V gene are SGHDN and FVKESK. The CDR3 extends over 15 amino acids. With V trimmed by 2 bases and J by 8 bases, 7 bases remained unmatched. The CDR3 here is CASSQIGQGNEKLFF. CDR3 bases: TGTGCCAGCAGCCAAATCGGACAGGGAAACGAAAAACTGTTTTTT.

This sequence joins TRBV29-1 and TRBJ1-2, with unresolved D. The germline V and J ends were trimmed by 5 bases and 7 bases, with 11 bases remaining between them. The CDR3 spans 11 residues. Germline-derived CDR1 and CDR2 are SQVTM and ANQGSEA. The CDR3 loop is CSVPSGGGYTF. CDR3 DNA sequence: TGCAGCGTTCCGTCGGGCGGTGGCTACACCTTC.

The chain couples TRBV19 to TRBJ1-2; tentatively, D is TRBD1 (6 bases). Deletions cut 3 bases from V and 2 bases from J, with 10 bases between. Germline-derived CDR1 and CDR2 are LNHDA and SQIVND (reference sequence). The CDR3 is made up of 14 amino acids. The CDR3 sequence is CASSMSGANYGYTF. CDR3 sequence (DNA): TGTGCCAGTAGTATGTCGGGGGCCAACTATGGCTACACCTTC.

V gene TRBV29-1 combines with J gene TRBJ2-7; TRBD2 matches at 8 bases. CDR1 SQVTM and CDR2 ANQGSEA come from the germline V gene. The CDR3 is 11 residues long. The J segment lost 2 bases and the V segment lost 7 bases, leaving 1 base of the junction unmatched. CDR3 residues: CSAGGAYEQYF. As DNA, the CDR3 is TGCAGCGCCGGGGGGGCCTACGAGCAGTACTTC.

The chain combines TRBV7-2 with TRBJ2-5; D might be TRBD2 (5 bases). Germline V lookup: CDR1 SGHTA, CDR2 FQGNSA. This CDR3 region has 16 residues. The V and J ends lost 0 bases and 5 bases respectively, with 16 bases between them. The CDR3 DNA reads as TGTGCCAGCAGCTTAGCGCAAGTCAGGACTCGGGAGACCCAGTACTTC. This encodes CASSLAQVRTRETQYF. The complete variable domain, with remaining parts taken from reference TRBV7-2 and TRBJ2-5, reads GAGVSQSPSNKVTEKGKDVELRCDPISGHTALYWYRQSLGQGLEFLIYFQGNSAPDKSGLPSDRFSAERTGGSVSTLTIQRTQQEDSAVYLCASSLAQVRTRETQYFGPGTRLLVL.

V is TRBV6-1 and J is TRBJ2-3, with 8 bases lining up with TRBD1. The CDR3 runs to 17 residues. Germline V gene data show CDR1 as MNHNS and CDR2 as SASEGT. Trimming cost V 0 bases and J 1 base; bases outside gene matches: 6. The DNA of the CDR3 is TGTGCCAGCAGTGAAGCTCAGGGGGCTTCGGGCACAGATACGCAGTATTTT. It is translated as CASSEAQGASGTDTQYF.

This clone was observed a single time. J is TRBJ1-5 and V is TRBV7-2; 8 bases are a match to TRBD1. With V trimmed by 5 bases and J by 4 bases, 1 base remained unmatched. The CDR3 has 13 residues. CDR1 is SGHTA and CDR2 is FQGNSA in the germline V gene. The CDR3 nucleotides are TGTGCCAGCAGCCGACAGGGGAATCAGCCCCAGCATTTT. It codes for CASSRQGNQPQHF. The full variable domain, its missing parts supplied by reference TRBV7-2 and TRBJ1-5, is GAGVSQSPSNKVTEKGKDVELRCDPISGHTALYWYRQSLGQGLEFLIYFQGNSAPDKSGLPSDRFSAERTGGSVSTLTIQRTQQEDSAVYLCASSRQGNQPQHFGDGTRLSIL.

The genes are TRBV28 and TRBJ1-2; a weak D match, TRBD1 (5 bases). CDR1 MDHEN and CDR2 SYDVKM come from the germline V gene. V was cut by 5 bases and J by 0 bases, with 10 bases left in between. This CDR3 is built from 14 residues. In DNA form, the CDR3 reads TGTGCCAGCAGTCCAGGGAGGACTAACTATGGCTACACCTTC. Protein sequence: CASSPGRTNYGYTF.

Only one count was recorded for this clone. This sequence joins TRBV28 and TRBJ1-2, with D perhaps matching TRBD1 (5 bases). Germline CDR1 is MDHEN and CDR2 is SYDVKM. The CDR3 spans 15 residues. The germline V and J ends were trimmed by 8 bases and 2 bases, with 18 bases remaining between them. Here the CDR3 reads CASRPGPPRNYGYTF. The CDR3 region has the DNA TGTGCCAGCCGACCGGGGCCGCCCAGGAACTATGGCTACACCTTC.

Only one count was recorded for this clone. CDR3 loop: CASSLLTKMTGGETQYF. Here the CDR3 DNA reads TGTGCCAGCAGCTTACTCACCAAAATGACAGGGGGCGAGACCCAGTACTTC. The J gene is TRBJ2-5, the V gene TRBV7-9; 10 bases are shared with TRBD1. CDR1 and CDR2 (germline): SEHNR, FQNEAQ (reference sequence). After removal of 2 bases from V and 5 bases from J, the junction contained 11 bases not matched to a gene. The length of the CDR3 is 17 residues.

This sequence joins TRBV2 and TRBJ2-5; possible D gene TRBD1, 6 bases. CDR1 and CDR2 (germline): SNHLY, FYNNEI. Trimming pared 5 bases from V and 3 bases from J, leaving 10 bases between. CDR3 length equals 13 residues. The CDR3 coding sequence is TGTGCCAGCAGTACCGGGACAAAAGAGACCCAGTACTTC. Amino acid sequence: CASSTGTKETQYF.

The V and J genes are TRBV5-1 and TRBJ1-1; D is uncertain. Germline CDR1 SGHRS, CDR2 YFSETQ. The CDR3 contains 13 residues. V was trimmed by 4 bases and J by 1 base, leaving 8 bases between them. The CDR3 nucleotides are TGCGCCAGCAGCCCAGGAGGGAACACTGAAGCTTTCTTT. Translation: CASSPGGNTEAFF.

The gene calls are TRBV4-2 and TRBJ1-1, with 7 nucleotides matching TRBD1. With 1 base clipped from V and 1 base from J, the junction kept 6 bases outside the gene matches. This CDR3 comprises 16 residues. The germline V gene has CDR1 LGHNA and CDR2 YNFKEQ. The CDR3 coding sequence is TGTGCCAGCAGCCAAGGGATACAGGGGCCGAACACTGAAGCTTTCTTT. Its translation is CASSQGIQGPNTEAFF.

J is TRBJ2-7 and V is TRBV5-4, with D perhaps TRBD1 (5 bases). The CDR3 runs 14 residues. Trimming took off 2 bases at V and 2 bases at J, with 11 bases between the two ends. Germline V lookup: CDR1 SGHNT, CDR2 YYREEE (reference sequence). CDR3 nucleotide sequence: TGTGCCAGCAGCTTCGACAGAACCACCTACGAGCAGTACTTC. Amino acid sequence: CASSFDRTTYEQYF.

This clone was counted only a few times. The V and J genes are TRBV5-5 and TRBJ2-1; no clear D. Trimming took off 1 base at V and 7 bases at J, with 12 bases between the two ends. The CDR3 length is 14 residues. Germline CDR1 reads SGHKS; CDR2 reads YYEKEE (reference sequence). CDR3 loop: CASSLYGDGNEQFF. Here the CDR3 DNA reads TGTGCCAGCAGCTTGTATGGGGATGGGAATGAGCAGTTCTTC.

The chain's CDR3 is CASSATGTGLESTEAFF. The CDR3 nucleotides are TGTGCCAGCAGTGCCACCGGGACAGGCCTGGAGAGCACTGAAGCTTTCTTT. The rearrangement joins TRBV6-1 to TRBJ1-1, with 8 bases fitting TRBD1. The CDR3 has 17 amino acids. Losses at the gene ends were 4 bases for V and 4 bases for J; bases not matched to a gene: 14. The germline V gene encodes CDR1 MNHNS and CDR2 SASEGT.

The rearrangement joins TRBV5-1 to TRBJ2-2; D gene unclear. The V and J ends lost 2 bases and 1 base respectively, with 3 bases between them. Germline V gives CDR1 SGHRS, CDR2 YFSETQ. There are 13 residues in the CDR3. CDR3 DNA: TGCGCCAGCAGCTTACAGAACACCGGGGAGCTGTTTTTT. Translating gives CASSLQNTGELFF.

CDR3 DNA: TGTGCCAGCAGCTTAATACGGGGGGGAGCCCAGCATTTT. Protein: CASSLIRGGAQHF. The genes are TRBV7-6 and TRBJ1-5, with TRBD1 as a possible D gene (5 bases). Germline CDR1 is SGHVS and CDR2 is FNYEAQ. V shed 2 bases and J shed 11 bases, with 13 bases lying between them. This CDR3 spans 13 amino acids.

This sequence joins TRBV11-2 and TRBJ1-2, with TRBD1 matching 7 bases. J gave up 5 bases and V 8 bases, and 5 bases lay outside the gene matches. Germline CDR1 and CDR2: SGHAT and FQNNGV. This CDR3 spans 12 amino acids. This CDR3 reads CASRQGAYGYTF. DNA for the CDR3: TGTGCCAGCCGACAGGGTGCTTATGGCTACACCTTC.

The chain links TRBV19 to TRBJ1-1; 9 nucleotides agree with TRBD1. Per the germline V gene, CDR1 is LNHDA and CDR2 is SQIVND (reference sequence). Unmatched junction bases numbered 3, after V lost 10 bases and J lost 3 bases. The CDR3 has 12 residues. The CDR3, as DNA: TGTGCCACAGGACAGGGGCACACTGAAGCTTTCTTT. This codes for CATGQGHTEAFF.

The chain has TRBV27 and TRBJ1-4; TRBD1 might be the D (5 bases). Trimming shortened V by 6 bases and J by 5 bases, and 25 bases separated the two germline ends. CDR3 length: 18 amino acids. The germline V gene has CDR1 MNHEY and CDR2 SMNVEV (reference sequence). CDR3: CASSVWWPGSGNNEKLFF. The CDR3 bases are TGTGCCAGCAGCGTTTGGTGGCCAGGGTCAGGGAACAATGAAAAACTGTTTTTT.